This TCR beta chain derives from a study of cytomegalovirus exposure and HLA in healthy donors. The study, taken as a whole, reports: Reports described diagnosis of cytomegalovirus status by the classifier as highly specific and sensitive.

V lost 8 bases and J lost 9, with 14 bases in between. This CDR3 is built from 13 residues. Germline CDR1 and CDR2: SNHLY and FYNNEI. As regards this clone: As yet, its antigen is unknown.

Measured with immunoSEQ multiplex PCR; TCRdb has only the in-frame clones, and not every one. The sample includes 70,000 to 75,000 clones, approximately 94% of them seen just once. Sequenced: PBMCs. The chain carries TRBV2 and TRBJ1-6, with D possibly matching TRBD1 (5 bases). The TCR originated in a woman between 18 and 29 years old in good health and CMV-seropositive. This CDR3 reads CASYGQRGSPLHF. Written as DNA, the CDR3 is TGTGCCAGCTACGGACAAAGGGGTTCACCCCTCCACTTT. Variable domain in full (rest from reference TRBV2 and TRBJ1-6): EPEVTQTPSHQVTQMGQEVILRCVPISNHLYFYWYRQILGQKVEFLVSFYNNEISEKSEIFDDQFSVERPDGSNFTLKIRSTKLEDSAMYFCASYGQRGSPLHFGNGTRLTVT.